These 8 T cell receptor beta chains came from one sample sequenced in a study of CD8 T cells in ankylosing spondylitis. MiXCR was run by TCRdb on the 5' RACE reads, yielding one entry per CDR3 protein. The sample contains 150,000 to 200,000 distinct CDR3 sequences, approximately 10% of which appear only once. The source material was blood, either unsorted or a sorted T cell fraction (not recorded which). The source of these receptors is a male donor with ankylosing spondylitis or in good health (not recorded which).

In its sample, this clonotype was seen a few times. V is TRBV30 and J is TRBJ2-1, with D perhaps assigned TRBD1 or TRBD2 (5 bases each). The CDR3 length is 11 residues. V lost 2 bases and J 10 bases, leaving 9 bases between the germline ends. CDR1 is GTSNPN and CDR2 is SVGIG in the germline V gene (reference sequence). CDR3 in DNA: TGTGCCTGGAGTTATTGGGGGGAGCAGTTCTTC. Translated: CAWSYWGEQFF. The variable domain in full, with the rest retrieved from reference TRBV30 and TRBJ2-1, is SQTIHQWPATLVQPVGSPLSLECTVEGTSNPNLYWYRQAAGRGLQLLFYSVGIGQISSEVPQNLSASRPQDRQFILSSKKLLLSDSGFYLCAWSYWGEQFFGPGTRLTVL.

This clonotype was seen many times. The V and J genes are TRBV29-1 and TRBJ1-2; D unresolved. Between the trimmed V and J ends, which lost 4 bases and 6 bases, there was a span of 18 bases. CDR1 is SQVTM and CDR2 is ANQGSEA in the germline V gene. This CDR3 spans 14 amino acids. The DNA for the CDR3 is TGCAGCGTTGCTTATGCGGAAGGGATTAATGGCTACACCTTC. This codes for CSVAYAEGINGYTF.

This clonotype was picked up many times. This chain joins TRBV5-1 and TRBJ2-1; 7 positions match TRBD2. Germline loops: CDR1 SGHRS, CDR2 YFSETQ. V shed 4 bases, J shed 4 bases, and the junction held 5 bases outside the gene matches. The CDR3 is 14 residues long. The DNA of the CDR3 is TGCGCCAGCAGCATTGGGGGGGGATACAATGAGCAGTTCTTC. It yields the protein CASSIGGGYNEQFF.

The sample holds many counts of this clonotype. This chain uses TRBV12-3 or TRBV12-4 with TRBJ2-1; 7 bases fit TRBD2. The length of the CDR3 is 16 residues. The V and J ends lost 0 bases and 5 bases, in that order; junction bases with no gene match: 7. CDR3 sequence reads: CASSLAEGLPHNEQFF. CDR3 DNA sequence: TGTGCCAGCAGTTTAGCCGAGGGACTACCCCACAATGAGCAGTTCTTC.

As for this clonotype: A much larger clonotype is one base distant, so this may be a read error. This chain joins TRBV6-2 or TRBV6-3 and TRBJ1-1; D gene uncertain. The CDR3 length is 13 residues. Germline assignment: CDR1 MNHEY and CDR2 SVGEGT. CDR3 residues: CASNRVMNTVAFF. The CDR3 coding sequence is TGTGCCAGCAATCGGGTTATGAACACTGTAGCTTTCTTT.

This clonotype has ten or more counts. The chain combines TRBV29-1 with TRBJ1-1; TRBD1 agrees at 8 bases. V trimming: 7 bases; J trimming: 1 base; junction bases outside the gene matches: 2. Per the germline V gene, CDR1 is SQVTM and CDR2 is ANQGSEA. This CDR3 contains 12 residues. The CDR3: CSAGTGNTEAFF. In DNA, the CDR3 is TGCAGCGCGGGGACAGGGAACACTGAAGCTTTCTTT.

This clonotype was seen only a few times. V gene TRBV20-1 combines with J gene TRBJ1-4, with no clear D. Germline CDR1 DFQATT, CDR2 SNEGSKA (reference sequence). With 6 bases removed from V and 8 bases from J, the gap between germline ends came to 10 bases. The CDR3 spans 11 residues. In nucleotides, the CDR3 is TGCAGTGCGGAGGAGACGGAAAAACTGTTTTTT. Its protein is CSAEETEKLFF.

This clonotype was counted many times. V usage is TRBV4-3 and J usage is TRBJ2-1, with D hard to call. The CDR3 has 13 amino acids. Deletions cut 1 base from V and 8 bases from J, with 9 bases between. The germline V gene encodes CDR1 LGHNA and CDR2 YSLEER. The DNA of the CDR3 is TGCGCCAGCAGCCAAGGTTTCGACTATGAGCAGTTCTTC. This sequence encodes CASSQGFDYEQFF.